This TCR beta chain was documented in a study of blood T cells in healthy people across ages. Study-level results: Because sorting was not performed, PBMCs prevented conclusive naive versus antigen-experienced comparison.

A note on this clonotype: What it binds is unknown.

The germline CDR1 and CDR2 sequences are ENHRY and SYGVKD. CDR3 length: 14 amino acids. The germline V and J ends were trimmed by 11 bases and 7 bases, with 23 bases remaining between them. For the second PCR, which ran for 7 to 11 cycles, a sample-barcoded 5' primer and a J-beta primer mix were used. TCRdb recomputed calls from the 5' RACE reads with MiXCR, one row per CDR3 protein. The repertoire holds 1 million or so distinct CDR3 sequences, with approximately 25% as singletons. A further study also used this sample, focusing on T cells of mothers and their children. That report notes: At a rate of roughly 1.5 ug per 15 ul, cDNA synthesis received all of the extracted RNA. Compared with unrelated pairs, related mother-child pairs had slightly higher, non-significant overlap.

Sample: blood. The rearrangement uses TRBV10-3 and TRBJ1-1; possible D gene TRBD1, 6 bases. This TCR came from a girl aged 2 to 9 in good health. The CDR3 loop reads CAVNRDVRTGEAFF. The CDR3 DNA reads TGTGCCGTCAACAGGGATGTCAGGACGGGTGAAGCTTTCTTT.